What follows are 27 T cell receptor beta chains derived from one specimen sequenced in a study of T-cell reconstitution after alpha-beta-depleted transplantation in children. Unique molecular identifiers were used in preparing the TCRbeta library. TCRdb re-analysed the PCR reads in MiXCR, keeping a single row per CDR3 protein. The repertoire consists of hundreds of thousands of distinct CDR3 sequences, with 9.9% occurring once and the leading ten covering 9.5% to 13%. The input for sequencing was PBMCs from the stem cell graft donor, taken from the stem cell graft. These receptors were taken from a human donor who donated a stem cell graft to a child with SCID.

This chain's CDR3 is CASSQENEKLFF. DNA of the CDR3: TGTGCCAGCAGCCAAGAAAATGAAAAACTGTTTTTT. This rearrangement joins TRBV4-2 to TRBJ1-4; no definite D call. This CDR3 contains 12 residues. Trimming removed 0 bases at V and 5 bases at J, with 1 base between. Looked up from germline, CDR1 is LGHNA and CDR2 is YNFKEQ.

The chain employs TRBV3-1 and TRBJ1-1; no reliable D call. The V and J ends lost 0 bases and 0 bases respectively, with 8 bases between them. Germline assignment: CDR1 LGHDT and CDR2 YNNKEL (reference sequence). The CDR3 runs to 15 residues. The CDR3, as DNA: TGTGCCAGCAGCCAAGATCGGGAGGTGAACACTGAAGCTTTCTTT. It is translated as CASSQDREVNTEAFF.

In its sample, this clonotype was seen a few times. The chain recombines TRBV5-1 with TRBJ1-3; D is unclear. Germline CDR1 is SGHRS and CDR2 is YFSETQ. The CDR3 has 13 amino acids. Trimming removed 3 bases from V and 0 bases from J, with 4 bases in between. DNA of the CDR3: TGCGCCAGCAGCTGGAACTCTGGAAACACCATATATTTT. Protein: CASSWNSGNTIYF. Together with reference TRBV5-1 and TRBJ1-3, the CDR3 gives the full variable domain: KAGVTQTPRYLIKTRGQQVTLSCSPISGHRSVSWYQQTPGQGLQFLFEYFSETQRNKGNFPGRFSGRQFSNSRSEMNVSTLELGDSALYLCASSWNSGNTIYFGEGSWLTVV.

This clonotype was detected ten times or more. The chain combines TRBV3-1 with TRBJ2-1; D might be TRBD1 or TRBD2, each matching 6 bases. The CDR3 sequence is 13 residues long. V lost 1 base to trimming and J lost 10 bases, with 11 bases between them. CDR1 and CDR2 (germline): LGHDT, YNNKEL (reference sequence). The CDR3 loop reads CASSQGQGGEQFF. The CDR3 region has the DNA TGTGCCAGCAGCCAAGGACAAGGGGGGGAGCAGTTCTTC.

The J gene is TRBJ2-5, the V gene TRBV25-1; 12 bases are shared with TRBD2. With 6 bases clipped from V and 2 bases from J, the junction kept 4 bases outside the gene matches. The CDR3 covers 15 residues. Per the germline V gene, CDR1 is MGHDK and CDR2 is SYGVNS. As DNA, the CDR3 is TGTGCCAGCAGCCAGACTAGCGGGGGACAAGAGACCCAGTACTTC. This translates into CASSQTSGGQETQYF.

This clonotype was seen at least ten times. The rearrangement uses TRBV2 and TRBJ2-5; D call uncertain. Trimming shortened V by 6 bases and J by 2 bases, and 13 bases separated the two germline ends. Per germline, CDR1 SNHLY and CDR2 FYNNEI. The CDR3 covers 14 residues. CDR3 sequence reads: CASSARTDQETQYF. Written as DNA, the CDR3 is TGTGCCAGCAGCGCTCGCACAGATCAAGAGACCCAGTACTTC.

This clonotype has more than one count but fewer than ten. V usage is TRBV19 and J usage is TRBJ2-5; 8 positions agree with TRBD1. Unmatched junction bases numbered 11, after V lost 9 bases and J lost 5 bases. The CDR3 runs to 14 residues. Germline lookup yields CDR1 LNHDA and CDR2 SQIVND (reference sequence). Here the CDR3 reads CASRDRFLGETQYF. For the CDR3, the DNA is TGTGCCAGCCGGGACAGGTTTCTTGGTGAGACCCAGTACTTC.

This clonotype occurred many times. The chain combines TRBV2 with TRBJ2-5, with D possibly TRBD2 on 6 matching bases. Germline assignment: CDR1 SNHLY and CDR2 FYNNEI. The CDR3 consists of 14 residues. Deletions cut 6 bases from V and 0 bases from J, with 11 bases between. CDR3 in DNA: TGTGCCAGCAGGGAGGGATCGTACCAAGAGACCCAGTACTTC. This sequence encodes CASREGSYQETQYF.

V usage is TRBV7-9 and J usage is TRBJ2-7, with D hard to call. CDR3 size: 16 residues. CDR1 SEHNR and CDR2 FQNEAQ come from the germline V gene (reference sequence). Trimming stripped 5 bases from V and 3 bases from J, with 20 bases between. The CDR3 DNA follows: TGTGCCAGCAGCCCTGGTGAGACTGCCCTCCACTACGAGCAGTACTTC. Translation: CASSPGETALHYEQYF.

The chain recombines TRBV6-4 with TRBJ2-7; D is perhaps TRBD1 (6 bases). Germline V gives CDR1 MRHNA, CDR2 SNTAGT. The CDR3 loop spans 10 amino acids. The CDR3 sequence is CASSVPNRVV. CDR3 bases: TGTGCCAGCAGTGTCCCGAACAGGGTAGTG.

This sequence joins TRBV7-8 and TRBJ2-7, with D perhaps matching TRBD1 or TRBD2 (5 bases each). This CDR3 spans 14 amino acids. Trimming stripped 0 bases from V and 7 bases from J, with 13 bases between. Germline values: CDR1 SGHVS, CDR2 FQNEAQ. The CDR3 nucleotides are TGTGCCAGCAGCTTAGCGGGGGAACGATTAGAGCAGTACTTC. This codes for CASSLAGERLEQYF.

The gene calls are TRBV5-1 and TRBJ1-6; maybe TRBD1 (6 bases). The germline V gene encodes CDR1 SGHRS and CDR2 YFSETQ. CDR3 length: 14 residues. The V and J ends lost 2 bases and 6 bases respectively, with 9 bases between them. The CDR3 is CASSFGQLNSPLHF. For the CDR3, the DNA is TGCGCCAGCAGCTTCGGACAGCTTAATTCACCCCTCCACTTT.

The V gene is TRBV5-1, the J gene TRBJ2-2; no firm D call. Germline V gene data show CDR1 as SGHRS and CDR2 as YFSETQ. The CDR3 totals 13 residues. Trimming removed 1 base from V and 5 bases from J, with 6 bases in between. The CDR3 DNA follows: TGCGCCAGCAGCTTGATTTTAACCGGGGAGCTGTTTTTT. The encoded protein is CASSLILTGELFF. Full variable domain (rest looked up from reference TRBV5-1 and TRBJ2-2): KAGVTQTPRYLIKTRGQQVTLSCSPISGHRSVSWYQQTPGQGLQFLFEYFSETQRNKGNFPGRFSGRQFSNSRSEMNVSTLELGDSALYLCASSLILTGELFFGEGSRLTVL.

The chain uses TRBV6-1 and TRBJ2-2; TRBD2 matches 13 bases. V was pared by 6 bases and J by 6 bases, with 10 bases of the junction left unmatched. This CDR3 has 17 amino acids. The germline V gene encodes CDR1 MNHNS and CDR2 SASEGT. The chain's CDR3 is CASSLTSGGPSAGELFF. CDR3 nucleotide sequence: TGTGCCAGCAGCCTGACTAGCGGGGGGCCTAGCGCCGGGGAGCTGTTTTTT.

This clonotype was found many times. A junction end diverges from the germline sequence, so it may reflect a read error. In DNA, the CDR3 is TGCGCCAGCAGCTCCACCGGGGAGCTGTTTTTT. This encodes CASSSTGELFF. This rearrangement joins TRBV7-3 to TRBJ2-2; D not resolved. This CDR3 region has 11 residues. CDR1 is SGHTA, CDR2 FQGTGA, per germline.

The table lists this clonotype with a few counts. The CDR3 loop reads CASSLADRGRETQYF. DNA for the CDR3: TGTGCCAGCAGCTTAGCTGACAGGGGAAGGGAGACCCAGTACTTC. This rearrangement joins TRBV7-9 to TRBJ2-5; 8 positions agree with TRBD1. J was trimmed by 5 bases and V by 0 bases; bases with no gene match: 5. This CDR3 has 15 residues. The germline V gene has CDR1 SEHNR and CDR2 FQNEAQ (reference sequence). Complete variable domain (other parts from reference TRBV7-9 and TRBJ2-5): DTGVSQNPRHKITKRGQNVTFRCDPISEHNRLYWYRQTLGQGPEFLTYFQNEAQLEKSRLLSDRFSAERPKGSFSTLEIQRTEQGDSAMYLCASSLADRGRETQYFGPGTRLLVL.

Details on this clonotype: This may arise from a read error, as a much more abundant clone is one base away. The genes are TRBV4-1 and TRBJ2-7; D uncertain. V dropped 0 bases and J dropped 1 base, with 10 bases sitting between them. The germline CDR1 and CDR2 sequences are MGHRA and YSYEKL. This CDR3 contains 15 residues. CDR3 in amino acids: CASSQETGRSYEQYF. CDR3 nucleotides: TGCGCCAGCAGCCAAGAGACCGGACGGTCCTACGAGCAGTACTTC.

The genes are TRBV6-1 and TRBJ2-7; possibly TRBD1 or TRBD2 for D (5 bases each). The CDR3 spans 14 residues. Trimming took off 3 bases at V and 2 bases at J, with 11 bases between the two ends. Germline V gene sequence: CDR1 MNHNS, CDR2 SASEGT. This chain's CDR3 is CASSEGRPTYEQYF. The DNA for the CDR3 is TGTGCCAGCAGTGAGGGACGGCCCACCTACGAGCAGTACTTC.

This clonotype was recorded a few times. The rearrangement joins TRBV7-9 to TRBJ1-4, with TRBD1 identical over 9 bases. Trimming at V came to 0 bases and at J to 10 bases, leaving 6 bases not matched to a gene. The CDR3 has 15 amino acids. Germline values: CDR1 SEHNR, CDR2 FQNEAQ (reference sequence). This CDR3 reads CASSLAGTGSVKLFF. The CDR3 coding sequence is TGTGCCAGCAGCTTAGCCGGGACAGGGTCTGTAAAACTGTTTTTT.

The chain employs TRBV12-3 or TRBV12-4 and TRBJ2-3; tentative D call: TRBD2 (7 bases). CDR3 length: 14 amino acids. Trimming removed 6 bases from V and 2 bases from J, with 12 bases in between. CDR3 in amino acids: CASSRGALTDTQYF. In nucleotides, the CDR3 is TGTGCCAGCAGCCGGGGGGCACTCACAGATACGCAGTATTTT.

The chain employs TRBV20-1 and TRBJ1-1; 7 nucleotides agree with TRBD1. CDR3 size: 13 residues. Looked up from germline, CDR1 is DFQATT and CDR2 is SNEGSKA (reference sequence). The J segment lost 8 bases and the V segment lost 0 bases, leaving 6 bases of the junction unmatched. CDR3 loop: CSARDPTGREAFF. CDR3 sequence (DNA): TGCAGTGCTAGAGATCCGACAGGGAGGGAAGCTTTCTTT.

This clonotype was seen ten or more times. The DNA for the CDR3 is TGCGCCAGCAGCTTGGCCACAGGAAAATACGAGCAGTACTTC. Protein: CASSLATGKYEQYF. The chain couples TRBV5-1 to TRBJ2-7, with D maybe TRBD1 (5 bases). Germline-derived CDR1 and CDR2 are SGHRS and YFSETQ. The CDR3 is 14 residues long. Between the trimmed V and J ends, which lost 0 bases and 4 bases, there was a span of 11 bases.

The chain recombines TRBV12-3 or TRBV12-4 with TRBJ2-3; possible D gene TRBD2, 7 bases. The CDR3 has 14 amino acids. The V end lost 2 bases, the J end lost 3 bases, and 9 bases lay between the germline ends. DNA for the CDR3: TGTGCCAGCAGTTTACGGGGGGCAACAGATACGCAGTATTTT. As protein: CASSLRGATDTQYF.

This chain joins TRBV5-1 and TRBJ2-7, with a tentative D call TRBD1 (5 bases). This CDR3 is 13 amino acids long. With 4 bases removed from V and 3 bases from J, the gap between germline ends came to 11 bases. Germline values: CDR1 SGHRS, CDR2 YFSETQ. The CDR3 protein is CASSLQELYEQYF. The CDR3 nucleotides are TGCGCCAGCAGCCTACAGGAGCTCTACGAGCAGTACTTC.

This chain uses TRBV4-1 with TRBJ2-1; 10 bases match TRBD2. The CDR3 loop spans 15 amino acids. Germline V gene sequence: CDR1 MGHRA, CDR2 YSYEKL. Trimming cost V 1 base and J 9 bases; bases outside gene matches: 6. The CDR3 bases are TGCGCCAGCAGCCAAGCCTCTGGGACTAGCGTTGAGCAGTTCTTC. This encodes CASSQASGTSVEQFF.

This clonotype has ten or more counts. This chain joins TRBV6-5 and TRBJ2-7; TRBD1 aligns across 9 bases. CDR3 length equals 14 residues. Losses at the gene ends were 2 bases for V and 6 bases for J; bases not matched to a gene: 5. From germline, CDR1 is MNHEY and CDR2 SVGAGI. The CDR3 sequence: CASSYGTGMGEQYF. CDR3 in DNA: TGTGCCAGCAGTTACGGGACAGGGATGGGCGAGCAGTACTTC.

This chain uses TRBV5-5 with TRBJ2-7, with a possible D match to TRBD1 (5 bases). The V end was cut by 0 bases, the J end by 5 bases, with 12 bases between. Germline V lookup: CDR1 SGHKS, CDR2 YYEKEE (reference sequence). The CDR3 has 14 residues. The CDR3 spells CASSLAGRVDEQYF. The CDR3 nucleotides are TGTGCCAGCAGCTTGGCCGGCAGGGTTGACGAGCAGTACTTC. The complete variable domain, with remaining parts taken from reference TRBV5-5 and TRBJ2-7, reads DAGVTQSPTHLIKTRGQQVTLRCSPISGHKSVSWYQQVLGQGPQFIFQYYEKEERGRGNFPDRFSARQFPNYSSELNVNALLLGDSALYLCASSLAGRVDEQYFGPGTRLTVT.